One and the same sample provided the 5 T cell receptor beta chains below, sequenced in a study of shared clonotypes between healthy human individuals (dated by TCRdb to about 2020). The method behind the library was the immunoSEQ multiplex PCR assay. TCRdb mirrors the immuneACCESS table, restricted to in-frame sequences. Some clones are absent from its copies; in checked studies, under half trace to an unresolved V gene, and the reason for the others is unknown. The sample table lists 550,000 to 850,000 clones, over 55% of them with a count of one. The top ten constitute under 2% of the sample. Specimen: memory CD4+ T cells sorted from blood. The sample's cell subset or site label, decoded: CD45RA-negative fraction. The receptor set was obtained from a woman aged 25 to 39 in good health.

About this clone itself: This likely stems from a read error, as it lies one base from a far larger clone. This same CDR3 is encoded by further DNA sequences in the sample. V usage is TRBV7-3 and J usage is TRBJ2-2; D is undetermined. The ends were cut back, 2 bases at V and 2 bases at J, with 3 bases in the middle. The CDR3 is 13 amino acids. CDR1 is SGHTA, CDR2 FQGTGA, per germline. In DNA, the CDR3 is TGTGCCAGCAGCTTACTAAACACCGGGGAGCTGTTTTTT. It yields the protein CASSLLNTGELFF. Full variable domain (rest looked up from reference TRBV7-3 and TRBJ2-2): GAGVSQTPSNKVTEKGKYVELRCDPISGHTALYWYRQSLGQGPEFLIYFQGTGAADDSGLPNDRFFAVRPEGSVSTLKIQRTERGDSAVYLCASSLLNTGELFFGEGSRLTVL.

Points on this clone: The same CDR3 is also encoded by other DNA sequences in this sample. The chain uses TRBV7-3 and TRBJ1-2, with TRBD1 matching over 10 bases. Germline values: CDR1 SGHTA, CDR2 FQGTGA. V dropped 6 bases and J dropped 5; count of bases not matched to a gene: 3. This CDR3 has 13 amino acids. The CDR3: CASSLGQGYGYTF. CDR3 DNA sequence: TGTGCCAGCAGTCTGGGACAGGGGTATGGCTACACCTTC.

The chain couples TRBV2 to TRBJ2-7; TRBD2 matches 10 bases. Germline V gives CDR1 SNHLY, CDR2 FYNNEI. V dropped 4 bases and J dropped 2; count of bases not matched to a gene: 2. The length of the CDR3 is 14 residues. The DNA of the CDR3 is TGTGCCAGCAGTGGGACTAGCGGCACCTACGAGCAGTACTTC. Amino acid sequence: CASSGTSGTYEQYF.

V and J are TRBV6-1 and TRBJ2-1; D not resolved. The germline V gene has CDR1 MNHNS and CDR2 SASEGT. The CDR3 is 14 amino acids. V was trimmed by 2 bases and J by 9 bases, leaving 14 bases between them. The CDR3 region is CASSERVSHTEQFF. Written as DNA, the CDR3 is TGTGCCAGCAGTGAAAGGGTATCCCACACTGAGCAGTTCTTC.

The chain is built from TRBV11-2 and TRBJ2-7, with TRBD2 identical over 11 bases. Germline CDR1 and CDR2: SGHAT and FQNNGV. J gave up 2 bases and V 4 bases, and 1 base lay outside the gene matches. This CDR3 spans 14 amino acids. DNA for the CDR3: TGTGCCAGCAGCTGGGGACTAGCGGCCTACGAGCAGTACTTC. The encoded protein is CASSWGLAAYEQYF.